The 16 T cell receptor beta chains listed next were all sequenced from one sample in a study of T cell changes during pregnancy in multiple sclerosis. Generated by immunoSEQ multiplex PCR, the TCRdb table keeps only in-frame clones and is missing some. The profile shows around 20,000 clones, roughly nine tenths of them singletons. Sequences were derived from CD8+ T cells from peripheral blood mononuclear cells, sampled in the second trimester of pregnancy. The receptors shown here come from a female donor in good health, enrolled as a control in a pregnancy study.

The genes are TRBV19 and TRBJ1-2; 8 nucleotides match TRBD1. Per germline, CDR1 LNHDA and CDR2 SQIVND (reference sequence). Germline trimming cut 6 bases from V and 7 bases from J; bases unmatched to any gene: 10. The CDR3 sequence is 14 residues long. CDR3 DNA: TGTGCCAGTAGCCGACAGGGGCGCGGAGCTGGCTACACCTTC. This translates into CASSRQGRGAGYTF.

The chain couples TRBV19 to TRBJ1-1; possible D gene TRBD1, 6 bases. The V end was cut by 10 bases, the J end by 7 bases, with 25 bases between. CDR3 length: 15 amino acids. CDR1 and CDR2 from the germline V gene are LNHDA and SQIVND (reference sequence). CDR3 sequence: CATSTLQGGDGEAFF. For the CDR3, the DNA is TGTGCCACCTCAACCCTGCAAGGGGGAGATGGTGAAGCTTTCTTT.

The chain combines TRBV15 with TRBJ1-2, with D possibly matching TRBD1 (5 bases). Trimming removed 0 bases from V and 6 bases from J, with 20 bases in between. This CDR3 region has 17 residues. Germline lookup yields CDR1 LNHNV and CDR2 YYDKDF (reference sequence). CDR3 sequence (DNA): TGTGCCACCAGCAGAGAGGTCGGTTCTTATAAAGGGGATGGCTACACCTTC. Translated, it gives CATSREVGSYKGDGYTF. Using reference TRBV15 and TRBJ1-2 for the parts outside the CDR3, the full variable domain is DAMVIQNPRYQVTQFGKPVTLSCSQTLNHNVMYWYQQKSSQAPKLLFHYYDKDFNNEADTPDNFQSRRPNTSFCFLDIRSPGLGDTAMYLCATSREVGSYKGDGYTFGSGTRLTVV.

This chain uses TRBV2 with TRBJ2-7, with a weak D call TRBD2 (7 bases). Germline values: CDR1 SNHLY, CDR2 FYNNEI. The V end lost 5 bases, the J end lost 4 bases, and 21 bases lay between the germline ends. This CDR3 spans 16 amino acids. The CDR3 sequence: CASSKLLGAGVYEQYF. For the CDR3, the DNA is TGTGCCAGCAGTAAACTCCTGGGGGCGGGGGTTTACGAGCAGTACTTC.

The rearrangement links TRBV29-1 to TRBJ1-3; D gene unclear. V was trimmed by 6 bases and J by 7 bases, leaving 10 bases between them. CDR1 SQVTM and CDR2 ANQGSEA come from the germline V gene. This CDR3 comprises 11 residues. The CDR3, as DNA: TGCAGCGTGGATGGAGGGAACACCATATATTTT. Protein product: CSVDGGNTIYF.

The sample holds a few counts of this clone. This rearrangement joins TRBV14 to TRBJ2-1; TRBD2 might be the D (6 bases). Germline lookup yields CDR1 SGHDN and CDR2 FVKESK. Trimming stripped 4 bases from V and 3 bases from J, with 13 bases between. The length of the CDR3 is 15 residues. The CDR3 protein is CASSPPGELYNEQFF. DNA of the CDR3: TGTGCCAGCAGCCCCCCGGGGGAGCTCTACAATGAGCAGTTCTTC. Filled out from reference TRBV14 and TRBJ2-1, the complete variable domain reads EAGVTQFPSHSVIEKGQTVTLRCDPISGHDNLYWYRRVMGKEIKFLLHFVKESKQDESGMPNNRFLAERTGGTYSTLKVQPAELEDSGVYFCASSPPGELYNEQFFGPGTRLTVL.

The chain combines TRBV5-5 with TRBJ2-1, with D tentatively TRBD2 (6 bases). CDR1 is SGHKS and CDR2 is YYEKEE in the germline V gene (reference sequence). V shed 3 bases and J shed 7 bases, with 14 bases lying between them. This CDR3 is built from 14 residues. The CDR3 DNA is TGTGCCAGCAGCTGGGGACTCCCCTTGAATGAGCAGTTCTTC. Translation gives CASSWGLPLNEQFF.

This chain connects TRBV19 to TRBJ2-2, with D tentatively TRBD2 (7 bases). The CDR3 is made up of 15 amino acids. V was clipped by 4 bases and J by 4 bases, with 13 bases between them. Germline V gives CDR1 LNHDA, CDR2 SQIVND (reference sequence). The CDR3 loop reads CASSTGGRGTGELFF. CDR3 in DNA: TGTGCCAGTAGTACGGGGGGCAGAGGCACCGGGGAGCTGTTTTTT.

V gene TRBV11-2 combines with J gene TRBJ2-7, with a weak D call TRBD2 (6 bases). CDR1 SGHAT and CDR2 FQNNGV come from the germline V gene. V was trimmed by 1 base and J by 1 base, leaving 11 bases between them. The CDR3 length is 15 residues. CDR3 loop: CASSLGPTSSYEQYF. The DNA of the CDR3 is TGTGCCAGCAGCTTAGGGCCGACTAGTTCCTACGAGCAGTACTTC.

The CDR3 sequence is CASSEGDPNEQFF. In DNA form, the CDR3 reads TGTGCCAGCAGTGAAGGCGATCCCAATGAGCAGTTCTTC. This rearrangement joins TRBV6-1 to TRBJ2-1; D remains unclear. The CDR3 contains 13 residues. CDR1 is MNHNS, CDR2 SASEGT, per germline. V gave up 1 base and J gave up 6 bases, with 7 bases separating them.

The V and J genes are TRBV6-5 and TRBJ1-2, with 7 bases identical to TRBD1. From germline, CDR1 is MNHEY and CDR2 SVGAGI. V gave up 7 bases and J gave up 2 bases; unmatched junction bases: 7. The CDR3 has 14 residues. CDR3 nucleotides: TGTGCCAGCACCTCAGGGGGAGCCAACTATGGCTACACCTTC. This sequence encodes CASTSGGANYGYTF.

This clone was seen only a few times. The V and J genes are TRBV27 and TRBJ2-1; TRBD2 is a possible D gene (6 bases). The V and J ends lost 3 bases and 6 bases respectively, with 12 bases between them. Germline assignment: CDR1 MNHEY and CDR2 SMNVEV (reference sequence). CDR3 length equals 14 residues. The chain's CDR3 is CASSFRLERNEQFF. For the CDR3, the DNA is TGTGCCAGCAGTTTCCGACTAGAGCGCAATGAGCAGTTCTTC.

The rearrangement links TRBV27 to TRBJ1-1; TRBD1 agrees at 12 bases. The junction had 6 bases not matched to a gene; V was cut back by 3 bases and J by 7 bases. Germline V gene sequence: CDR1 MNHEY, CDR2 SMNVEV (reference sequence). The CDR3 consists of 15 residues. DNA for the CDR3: TGTGCCAGCAGTTTTGGGACAGGGGGCTATGGTGAAGCTTTCTTT. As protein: CASSFGTGGYGEAFF.

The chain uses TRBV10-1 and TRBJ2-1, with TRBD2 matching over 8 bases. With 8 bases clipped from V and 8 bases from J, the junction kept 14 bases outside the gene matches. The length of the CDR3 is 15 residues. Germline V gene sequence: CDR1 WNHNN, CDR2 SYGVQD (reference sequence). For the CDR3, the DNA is TGCGCCAGCCCGGTGAGCGGGAGTTGTGGCGATGAGCAGTTCTTC. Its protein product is CASPVSGSCGDEQFF.

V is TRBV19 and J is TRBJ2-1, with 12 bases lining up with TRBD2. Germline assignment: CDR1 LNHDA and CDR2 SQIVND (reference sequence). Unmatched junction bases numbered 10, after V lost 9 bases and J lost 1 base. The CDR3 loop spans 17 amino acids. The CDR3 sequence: CASSPSGRAGSYNEQFF. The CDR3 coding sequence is TGTGCCAGCTCTCCTAGCGGGAGGGCCGGGTCCTACAATGAGCAGTTCTTC.

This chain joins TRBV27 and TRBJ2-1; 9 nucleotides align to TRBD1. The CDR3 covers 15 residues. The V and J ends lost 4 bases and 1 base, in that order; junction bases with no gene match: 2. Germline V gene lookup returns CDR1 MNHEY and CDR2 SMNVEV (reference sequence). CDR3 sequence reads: CASSSGTGSYNEQFF. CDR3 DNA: TGTGCCAGCAGTTCCGGGACAGGGTCCTACAATGAGCAGTTCTTC.